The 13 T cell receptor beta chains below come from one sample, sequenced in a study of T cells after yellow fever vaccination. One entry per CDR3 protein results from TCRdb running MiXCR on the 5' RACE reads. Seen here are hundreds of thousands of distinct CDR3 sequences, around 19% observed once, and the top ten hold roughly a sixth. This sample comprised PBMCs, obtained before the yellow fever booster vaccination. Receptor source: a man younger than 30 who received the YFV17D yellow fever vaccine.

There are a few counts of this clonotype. This CDR3 reads CASRRTGGVNYGYTF. The CDR3, as DNA: TGTGCCAGCAGACGGACAGGGGGAGTCAACTATGGCTACACCTTC. This chain uses TRBV6-5 with TRBJ1-2; 10 positions agree with TRBD1. The CDR3 length is 15 residues. After removal of 6 bases from V and 2 bases from J, the junction contained 6 bases not matched to a gene. Germline lookup yields CDR1 MNHEY and CDR2 SVGAGI.

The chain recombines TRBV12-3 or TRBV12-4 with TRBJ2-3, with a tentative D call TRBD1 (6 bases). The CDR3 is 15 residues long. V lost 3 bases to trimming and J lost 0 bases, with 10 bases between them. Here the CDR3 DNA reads TGTGCCAGCAGTTTCTGGACAGCTAGCACAGATACGCAGTATTTT. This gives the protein CASSFWTASTDTQYF.

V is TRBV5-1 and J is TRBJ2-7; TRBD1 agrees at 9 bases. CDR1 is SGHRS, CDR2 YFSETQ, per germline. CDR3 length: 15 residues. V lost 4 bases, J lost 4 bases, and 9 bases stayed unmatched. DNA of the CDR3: TGCGCCAGCAGCCGAACAGGGGGCGGATTATACGAGCAGTACTTC. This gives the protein CASSRTGGGLYEQYF.

The CDR3 sequence: CASTGRNANEKLFF. Written as DNA, the CDR3 is TGTGCCAGTACGGGGCGGAATGCTAATGAAAAACTGTTTTTT. The genes are TRBV12-3 or TRBV12-4 and TRBJ1-4; a possible D gene is TRBD1 (5 bases). The CDR3 consists of 14 residues. V lost 9 bases, J lost 3 bases, and 14 bases lay in between.

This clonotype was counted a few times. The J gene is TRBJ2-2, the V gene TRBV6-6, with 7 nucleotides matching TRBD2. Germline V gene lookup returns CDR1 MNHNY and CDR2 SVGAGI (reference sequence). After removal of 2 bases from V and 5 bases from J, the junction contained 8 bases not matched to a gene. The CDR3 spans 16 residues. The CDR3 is CASSYGAGVETGELFF. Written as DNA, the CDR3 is TGTGCCAGCAGTTACGGTGCGGGGGTAGAGACCGGGGAGCTGTTTTTT.

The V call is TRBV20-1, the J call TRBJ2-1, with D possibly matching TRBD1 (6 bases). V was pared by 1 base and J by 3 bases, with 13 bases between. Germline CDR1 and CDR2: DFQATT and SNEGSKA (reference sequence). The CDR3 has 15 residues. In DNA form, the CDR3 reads TGCAGTGCTAGAGGGCAGGGACACCTCTACAATGAGCAGTTCTTC. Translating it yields CSARGQGHLYNEQFF.

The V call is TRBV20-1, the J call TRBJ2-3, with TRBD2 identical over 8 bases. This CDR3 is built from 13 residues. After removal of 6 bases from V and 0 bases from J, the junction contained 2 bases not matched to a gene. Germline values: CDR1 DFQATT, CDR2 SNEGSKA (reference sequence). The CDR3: CSAIAGSTDTQYF. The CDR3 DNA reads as TGCAGTGCAATAGCGGGGAGCACAGATACGCAGTATTTT.

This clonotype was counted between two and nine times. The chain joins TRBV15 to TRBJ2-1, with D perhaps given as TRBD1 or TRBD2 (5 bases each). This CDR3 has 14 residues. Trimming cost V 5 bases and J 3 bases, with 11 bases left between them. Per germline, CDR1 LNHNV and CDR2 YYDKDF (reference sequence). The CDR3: CATSLWDLYNEQFF. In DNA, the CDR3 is TGTGCCACCAGCTTGTGGGACCTCTACAATGAGCAGTTCTTC.

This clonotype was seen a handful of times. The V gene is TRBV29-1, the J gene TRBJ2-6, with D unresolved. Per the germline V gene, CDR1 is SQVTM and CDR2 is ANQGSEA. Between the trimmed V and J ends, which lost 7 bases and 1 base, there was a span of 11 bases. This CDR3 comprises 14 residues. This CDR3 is CSATSESGANVLTF. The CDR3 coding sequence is TGCAGCGCTACCTCAGAGTCTGGGGCCAACGTCCTGACTTTC.

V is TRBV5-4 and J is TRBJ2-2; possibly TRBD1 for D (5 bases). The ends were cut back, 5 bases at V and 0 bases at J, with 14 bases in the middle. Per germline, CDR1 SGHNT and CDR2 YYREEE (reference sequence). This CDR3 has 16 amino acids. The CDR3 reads CASRKQAFANTGELFF. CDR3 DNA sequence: TGTGCCAGCAGAAAACAGGCGTTCGCGAACACCGGGGAGCTGTTTTTT. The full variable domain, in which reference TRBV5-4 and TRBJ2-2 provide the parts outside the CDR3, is ETGVTQSPTHLIKTRGQQVTLRCSSQSGHNTVSWYQQALGQGPQFIFQYYREEENGRGNFPPRFSGLQFPNYSSELNVNALELDDSALYLCASRKQAFANTGELFFGEGSRLTVL.

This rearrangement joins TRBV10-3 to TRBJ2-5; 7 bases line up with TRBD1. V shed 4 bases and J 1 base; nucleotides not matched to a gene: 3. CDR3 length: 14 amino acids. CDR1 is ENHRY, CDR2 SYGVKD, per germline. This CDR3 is CAISGTGSQETQYF. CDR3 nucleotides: TGTGCCATCAGTGGGACAGGCTCCCAAGAGACCCAGTACTTC.

In nucleotides, the CDR3 is TGTGCCAGCAGTTCCGCCCGTCATTACAATGAGCAGTTCTTC. This translates into CASSSARHYNEQFF. V gene TRBV27 combines with J gene TRBJ2-1; D unclear. The V end lost 4 bases, the J end lost 4 bases, and 11 bases lay between the germline ends. The CDR3 runs to 14 residues. CDR1 is MNHEY, CDR2 SMNVEV, per germline (reference sequence).

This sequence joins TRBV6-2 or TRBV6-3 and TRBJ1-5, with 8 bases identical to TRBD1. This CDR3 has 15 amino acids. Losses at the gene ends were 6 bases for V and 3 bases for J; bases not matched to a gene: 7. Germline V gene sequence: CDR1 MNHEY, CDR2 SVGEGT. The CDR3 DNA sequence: TGTGCCAGCAGGTTATGGCAGGGGGCCAATCAGCCCCAGCATTTT. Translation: CASRLWQGANQPQHF.